This T cell receptor beta chain was sequenced in a study of early T cells in non-severe SARS-CoV-2 infection. Study information: The study sequenced bulk RNA from unsorted whole blood, with chains unpaired.

Study findings and constraints: Lookups in VDJdb leaned toward anti-spike CD8 responses and missed private and CD4 specificities.

Individual cDNA molecules were tagged with unique molecular identifiers, the study reported. TCRdb re-analysed the 5' RACE reads in MiXCR, keeping a single row per CDR3 protein. The sample has under 60,000 distinct CDR3 sequences; approximately 8% are singletons. A single count supports this clonotype. Its antigen is undetermined. This is likely a read error, given that the CDR3 carries no conserved phenylalanine or tryptophan at its end. The CDR3 spans 14 residues. Trimming stripped 3 bases from V and 0 bases from J, with 9 bases between. The J gene is TRBJ2-7, the V gene TRBV12-3 or TRBV12-4; D gene uncertain. Material: whole blood. The receptor's source is an adult who was a healthcare worker with PCR-confirmed SARS-CoV-2 infection or an uninfected control (not recorded which). The CDR3 is CASSLQPTSYEQYY. CDR3 bases: TGTGCCAGCAGTTTGCAGCCGACCTCCTACGAGCAGTACTAC.